This TCR beta chain comes out of a study of OX40 agonist ivuxolimab in advanced cancers. Background on the study: Partial responses were seen in three patients, one with hepatocellular carcinoma and two with cutaneous melanoma.

V dropped 3 bases and J dropped 0 bases, with 12 bases sitting between them. Germline V lookup: CDR1 GTSNPN, CDR2 SVGIG (reference sequence). CDR3 length equals 15 residues. Autoimmune disease history or systemic immunosuppression meant exclusion. This table comes from immunoSEQ multiplex PCR, and its TCRdb copy is limited to in-frame clones, with some not included. Here the sample spans tens of thousands of clones, more than 80% being singletons. Of note for this clone: The target antigen is unknown.

General study points: By week 6 at 0.1 to 3.0 mg/kg, blood CD4+ and CD8+ T cells had expanded clonally.

This clonotype was sampled from an adult with an advanced solid tumor such as melanoma, head and neck, liver or kidney cancer. V gene TRBV30 combines with J gene TRBJ2-1, with D maybe TRBD2 (5 bases). Sequenced here: CD4+ or CD8+ T cells sorted from blood, sampled in a trial of the OX40 agonist ivuxolimab. The CDR3 nucleotides read TGTGCCTGGAGGGGTGACTATAGCTCCTACAATGAGCAGTTCTTC. Its translation is CAWRGDYSSYNEQFF. The full variable domain, rest sourced from reference TRBV30 and TRBJ2-1, is SQTIHQWPATLVQPVGSPLSLECTVEGTSNPNLYWYRQAAGRGLQLLFYSVGIGQISSEVPQNLSASRPQDRQFILSSKKLLLSDSGFYLCAWRGDYSSYNEQFFGPGTRLTVL.